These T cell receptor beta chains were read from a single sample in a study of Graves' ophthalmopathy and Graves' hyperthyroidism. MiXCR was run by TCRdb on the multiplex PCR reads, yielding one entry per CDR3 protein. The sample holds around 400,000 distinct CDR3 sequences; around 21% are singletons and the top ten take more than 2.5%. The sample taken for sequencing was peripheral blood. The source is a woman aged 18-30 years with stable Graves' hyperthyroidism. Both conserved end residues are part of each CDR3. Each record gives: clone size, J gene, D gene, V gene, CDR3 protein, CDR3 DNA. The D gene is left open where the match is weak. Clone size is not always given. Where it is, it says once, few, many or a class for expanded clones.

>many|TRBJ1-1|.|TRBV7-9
CASSLNRYTEAFF
TGTGCCAGCAGCTTGAATAGGTACACTGAAGCTTTCTTT
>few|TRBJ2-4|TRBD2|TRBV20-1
CSAGPSGRMAKNIQYF
TGCAGTGCTGGACCTAGCGGGAGGATGGCCAAAAACATTCAGTACTTC
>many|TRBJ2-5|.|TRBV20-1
CSAPFPLSQETQYF
TGCAGTGCTCCGTTCCCATTATCACAAGAGACCCAGTACTTC
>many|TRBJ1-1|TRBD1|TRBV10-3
CAVQGARGTEAFF
TGTGCCGTCCAGGGGGCGCGAGGGACTGAAGCTTTCTTT
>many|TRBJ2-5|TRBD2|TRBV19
CASSIRILASQETQYF
TGTGCCAGTAGTATCCGAATACTAGCGTCCCAAGAGACCCAGTACTTC
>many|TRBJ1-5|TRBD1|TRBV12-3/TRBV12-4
CASRTGTAGQPQHF
TGTGCCAGCAGAACCGGGACAGCGGGTCAGCCCCAGCATTTT
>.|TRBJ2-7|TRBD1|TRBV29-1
CSVENPDRGAREQYF
TGCAGCGTTGAAAACCCGGACAGGGGAGCACGCGAGCAGTACTTC
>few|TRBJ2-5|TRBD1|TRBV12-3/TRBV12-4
CASSLGQGARGETQYF
TGTGCCAGCAGTTTAGGGCAGGGGGCGAGGGGCGAGACCCAGTACTTC
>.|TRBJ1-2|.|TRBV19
CASSIGQVYGYTF
TGTGCCAGTAGTATCGGGCAGGTCTATGGCTACACCTTC
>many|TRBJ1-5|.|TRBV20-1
CSARLEGDQPQHF
TGCAGTGCTAGACTCGAGGGCGATCAGCCCCAGCATTTT
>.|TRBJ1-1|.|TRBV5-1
CASGILNTEAFF
TGCGCCAGCGGAATCTTGAACACTGAAGCTTTCTTT
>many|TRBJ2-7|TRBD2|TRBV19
CASSTSSGYSYEQYF
TGTGCCAGTAGTACTTCTAGCGGGTACTCCTACGAGCAGTACTTC
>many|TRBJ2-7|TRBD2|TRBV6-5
CASSYTGLAAYEQYF
TGTGCCAGCAGTTACACGGGACTAGCCGCCTACGAGCAGTACTTC
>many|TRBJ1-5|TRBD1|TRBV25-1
CASGDRGTQPQHF
TGTGCCAGCGGGGACAGGGGGACACAGCCCCAGCATTTT
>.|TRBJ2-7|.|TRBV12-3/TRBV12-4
CASSPQAGNKYEQYF
TGTGCCAGCAGCCCTCAGGCGGGAAACAAGTACGAGCAGTACTTC
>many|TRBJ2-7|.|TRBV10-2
CASSEDSPDLAEQYF
TGCGCCAGCAGTGAGGACTCGCCCGACCTAGCGGAGCAGTACTTC
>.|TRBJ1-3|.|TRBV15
CATSYEGGNTIYF
TGTGCCACCTCCTATGAGGGTGGAAACACCATATATTTT
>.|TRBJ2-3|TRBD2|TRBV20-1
CSAIPSSGMVTDTQYF
TGCAGTGCTATCCCCTCTAGCGGAATGGTCACAGATACGCAGTATTTT
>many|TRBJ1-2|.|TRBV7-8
CASSLGPGLEGYTF
TGTGCCAGCAGCTTAGGTCCAGGGTTGGAAGGCTACACCTTC
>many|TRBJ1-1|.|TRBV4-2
CASSQGSLADTEAFF
TGTGCCAGCAGCCAAGGAAGTCTAGCCGACACTGAAGCTTTCTTT
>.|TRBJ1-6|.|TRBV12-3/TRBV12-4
CASSLRTENSPLHF
TGTGCCAGCAGTTTAAGGACAGAGAATTCACCCCTCCACTTT
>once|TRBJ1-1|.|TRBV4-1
CASSHMNTEAFF
TGCGCCAGCAGCCACATGAACACTGAAGCTTTCTTT
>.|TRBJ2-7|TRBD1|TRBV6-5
CASSFGQGSSYEQYF
TGTGCCAGCAGTTTCGGACAGGGGAGCTCCTACGAGCAGTACTTC
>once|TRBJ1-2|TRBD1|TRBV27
CASSSWGTGGFGYTF
TGTGCCAGCAGTTCCTGGGGGACAGGGGGCTTCGGCTACACCTTC
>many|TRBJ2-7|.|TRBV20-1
CSAHQGGSFYEQYF
TGCAGTGCCCATCAGGGGGGGAGCTTCTACGAGCAGTACTTC
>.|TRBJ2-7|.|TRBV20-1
CSARGFGGGLYEQYF
TGCAGTGCTCGGGGCTTTGGGGGGGGCCTATACGAGCAGTACTTC
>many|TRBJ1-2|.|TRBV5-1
CASSLNGVWSYGYTF
TGCGCCAGCAGCTTGAACGGAGTATGGAGCTATGGCTACACCTTC
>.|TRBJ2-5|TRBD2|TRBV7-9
CASERRIGSGGETQYF
TGTGCCAGCGAAAGAAGAATCGGGAGCGGGGGAGAGACCCAGTACTTC
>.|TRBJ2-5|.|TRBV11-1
CASSLDGSRTQYF
TGTGCCAGCAGCTTGGACGGCTCGAGGACCCAGTACTTC
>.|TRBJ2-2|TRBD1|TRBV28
CATRDREIGELFF
TGTGCCACCCGGGACAGGGAAATCGGGGAGCTGTTTTTT